The source of this TCR beta chain is a study of early T cells in non-severe SARS-CoV-2 infection. Study-level background: With bulk RNA from unsorted whole blood as input, sequencing yielded unpaired chains.

V was shortened by 3 bases and J by 1 base, with 15 bases between the two germline ends. The CDR3 is made up of 16 amino acids. CDR1 is SGHVS, CDR2 FNYEAQ, per germline. This clonotype was seen at least ten times. Its target is not known. cDNA molecules, individually, were tagged with unique molecular identifiers. TCRdb reanalysed the 5' RACE reads using MiXCR and keeps one entry per CDR3 protein. The repertoire holds 100,000 or so distinct CDR3 sequences, with around 12% as singletons. Overall study results and limits: Missing private and CD4 specificities, VDJdb matching favored anti-spike CD8 responses.

The rearrangement joins TRBV7-6 to TRBJ2-5; no clear D gene. The sample taken for sequencing was whole blood. The clonotype comes from an adult who was a healthcare worker with PCR-confirmed SARS-CoV-2 infection or an uninfected control (not recorded which). The CDR3 nucleotides read TGTGCCAGCAGCTTGTTCGCCCGACAAGTCCAAGAGACCCAGTACTTC. Amino acids: CASSLFARQVQETQYF.